The next 14 T cell receptor beta chains were all read from a single sample in a study of blood T cell repertoires in COVID-19. Assay: immunoSEQ multiplex PCR; the TCRdb copy retains only in-frame clones and omits some. This sample has under 200,000 clones; 79% occur once, and the top ten carry 15% to 20%. The sequencing sample was made of PBMCs or T cells enriched from blood (not recorded which). The receptors come from a woman aged 70 to 79 in a cohort exposed to, infected with or recovered from COVID-19 (not recorded which).

The J gene is TRBJ1-5, the V gene TRBV28, with 7 bases aligning to TRBD1. Trimming at V came to 3 bases and at J to 7 bases, leaving 9 bases not matched to a gene. CDR1 is MDHEN and CDR2 is SYDVKM in the germline V gene. The CDR3 length is 15 residues. The CDR3 DNA reads as TGTGCCAGCAGTTTCGGAACAGGGGTATTGCAGCCCCAGCATTTT. Translation: CASSFGTGVLQPQHF.

This clone was seen more than once but under ten times. The CDR3, as DNA: TGTGCCAGCAGCTTGGCGGGGGGCGCTTTTGGGTTAGGGGCCAACGTCCTGACTTTC. It codes for CASSLAGGAFGLGANVLTF. J is TRBJ2-6 and V is TRBV5-4, with a possible D match to TRBD2 (7 bases). Germline assignment: CDR1 SGHNT and CDR2 YYREEE (reference sequence). V was clipped by 0 bases and J by 4 bases, with 20 bases between them. This CDR3 is 19 amino acids long.

This clone was counted only a few times. The chain joins TRBV6-5 to TRBJ1-6; TRBD1 agrees at 7 bases. The CDR3 sequence is 16 residues long. Per germline, CDR1 MNHEY and CDR2 SVGAGI. Trimming took 2 bases from V and 4 from J; bases not matched to a gene: 5. CDR3 region: CASSYQRDSYNSPLHF. CDR3 nucleotides: TGTGCCAGCAGTTACCAACGGGACAGTTATAATTCACCCCTCCACTTT.

This clone was counted only a few times. CDR3 coding DNA: TGTGCCAGCTCGGGCAACGGTGAGCAGTTCTTC. Residues: CASSGNGEQFF. The J gene is TRBJ2-1, the V gene TRBV18, with D hard to call. Trimming took 6 bases from V and 9 from J, leaving 9 bases between them. The germline CDR1 and CDR2 sequences are KGHSH and LQKENI. This CDR3 has 11 amino acids.

The chain couples TRBV5-1 to TRBJ1-2; possible D gene TRBD1, 5 bases. Trimming stripped 3 bases from V and 5 bases from J, with 14 bases between. The V gene's germline CDR1 is SGHRS and CDR2 YFSETQ. The CDR3 covers 14 residues. CDR3 in DNA: TGCGCCAGCAGCTCTGATCAGGGATTATATGGCTACACCTTC. Translated, it gives CASSSDQGLYGYTF.

This chain uses TRBV27 with TRBJ1-4; 8 positions agree with TRBD1. CDR3 size: 14 residues. The ends lost 6 bases at V and 8 bases at J; junction bases unmatched: 8. Germline CDR1 and CDR2: MNHEY and SMNVEV (reference sequence). CDR3 in DNA: TGTGCCAGCAGCAGGGGGCCTGTTGTGGAAAAACTGTTTTTT. It codes for CASSRGPVVEKLFF.

The rearrangement uses TRBV10-3 and TRBJ2-3; D is undetermined. The CDR3 is 11 residues long. Trimming took off 6 bases at V and 3 bases at J, with 4 bases between the two ends. Germline assignment: CDR1 ENHRY and CDR2 SYGVKD. CDR3 bases: TGTGCCATCAGATCTACAGATACGCAGTATTTT. The encoded protein is CAIRSTDTQYF.

V usage is TRBV2 and J usage is TRBJ1-1, with 8 bases aligning to TRBD1. The trim removed 7 bases at V and 3 bases at J, leaving 4 bases unmatched. The CDR3 consists of 13 residues. Germline V CDR1 and CDR2: SNHLY, FYNNEI. CDR3 protein: CASKDREDTEAFF. The CDR3 bases are TGTGCCAGCAAGGACAGGGAAGACACTGAAGCTTTCTTT.

V is TRBV4-1 and J is TRBJ2-4; 7 bases align to TRBD2. Germline-derived CDR1 and CDR2 are MGHRA and YSYEKL. V dropped 5 bases and J dropped 0; count of bases not matched to a gene: 13. This CDR3 has 18 amino acids. Written as DNA, the CDR3 is TGCGCCAGCAGCACCCGCGGGGGAGCGGCCGGAGCCAAAAACATTCAGTACTTC. Translated: CASSTRGGAAGAKNIQYF.

This chain uses TRBV27 with TRBJ1-5; no clear D gene. The CDR3 is made up of 16 amino acids. Germline values: CDR1 MNHEY, CDR2 SMNVEV (reference sequence). Between the trimmed V and J ends, which lost 0 bases and 2 bases, there was a span of 11 bases. The CDR3 sequence is CASSLSGGSRNQPQHF. CDR3 coding DNA: TGTGCCAGCAGTTTATCTGGTGGCTCCCGCAATCAGCCCCAGCATTTT.

The chain employs TRBV11-2 and TRBJ2-3; 10 bases map to TRBD2. The V and J ends lost 0 bases and 14 bases, in that order; junction bases with no gene match: 5. Germline V gene sequence: CDR1 SGHAT, CDR2 FQNNGV. The length of the CDR3 is 13 residues. The CDR3 loop is CASSLDQAGGLYF. As DNA, the CDR3 is TGTGCCAGCAGCTTAGATCAAGCGGGGGGGTTGTATTTT.

This clone showed up just once. DNA for the CDR3: TGTGCCAGCAGTCGAATCGACAGGGACAATCAGCCCCAGCATTTT. Translated: CASSRIDRDNQPQHF. V gene TRBV28 combines with J gene TRBJ1-5; TRBD1 aligns across 7 bases. The CDR3 contains 15 residues. The V gene end was trimmed by 5 bases and the J gene end by 3 bases; junction bases not matched to a gene: 7. Germline CDR1 MDHEN, CDR2 SYDVKM.

V usage is TRBV5-1 and J usage is TRBJ1-4, with 9 nucleotides matching TRBD1. V shed 3 bases, J shed 8 bases, and the junction held 5 bases outside the gene matches. From germline, CDR1 is SGHRS and CDR2 YFSETQ. CDR3 size: 14 residues. The CDR3 nucleotides read TGCGCCAGCAGCTCAGACAGGGGGTCCGAAAAACTGTTTTTT. It translates to CASSSDRGSEKLFF.

The J gene is TRBJ2-3, the V gene TRBV19; 12 positions agree with TRBD2. The germline gives CDR1 LNHDA, CDR2 SQIVND (reference sequence). The CDR3 has 14 amino acids. Unmatched junction bases numbered 5, after V lost 9 bases and J lost 4 bases. The DNA for the CDR3 is TGTGCCAGCCAGACTAGCGGGAGTCCAGATACGCAGTATTTT. This translates into CASQTSGSPDTQYF.